A selection of T cell receptor beta chains follows, all from one sample in a study of blood T cell repertoires in COVID-19. Measured with immunoSEQ multiplex PCR; TCRdb has only the in-frame clones, and not every one. The sample lists 250,000 to 300,000 clones, more than 85% occurring once. The material sequenced was peripheral blood. The receptors originated from a woman aged 30 to 39 with COVID-19, enrolled during active disease. Both conserved end residues are part of each CDR3. The D gene is left open where the match is weak. Clone size is stated in some rows and not others, as once, few, many or a class when expanded.

-	16	TRBV28	TRBJ1-3	-	TGTGCCAGCAGCCCTCCCCGGGGGGCAACTGGAAACACCATATATTTT	CASSPPRGATGNTIYF
-	12	TRBV7-9	TRBJ2-7	-	TGTGCCAGCAGTTACACCTTCTACGAGCAGTACTTC	CASSYTFYEQYF
-	14	TRBV5-1	TRBJ2-3	-	TGCGCCAGCAGCTGGGCATCTAGCACAGATACGCAGTATTTT	CASSWASSTDTQYF
-	18	TRBV7-8	TRBJ2-1	TRBD2	TGTGCCAGCAGTCTTCATTTCGAGCGGGGAAGCTCCTACAATGAGCAGTTCTTC	CASSLHFERGSSYNEQFF
-	15	TRBV7-2	TRBJ1-4	TRBD1	TGTGCCAGCAGCTCTTCCGGGACAGCTGATGAAAAACTGTTTTTT	CASSSSGTADEKLFF
-	14	TRBV5-1	TRBJ1-2	-	TGCGCCAGCAGCTTGGTCGGGGGTCTCTATGGCTACACCTTC	CASSLVGGLYGYTF
-	13	TRBV11-3	TRBJ2-5	-	TGTGCCAGCAGCTTAGTCCCCAAAGAGACCCAGTACTTC	CASSLVPKETQYF
-	17	TRBV4-1	TRBJ1-1	-	TGCGCCAGCAGCCAAGTAAATAGGGGCCAGGAGAACACTGAAGCTTTCTTT	CASSQVNRGQENTEAFF
-	16	TRBV11-2	TRBJ2-3	TRBD2	TGTGCCAGCAGCCGAGGGACTAGTCGGTTCACAGATACGCAGTATTTT	CASSRGTSRFTDTQYF
-	12	TRBV12-5	TRBJ2-2	-	TGTGCTAGTGGTTTCCTCGTCGGGGAGCTGTTTTTT	CASGFLVGELFF
-	12	TRBV12-3/TRBV12-4	TRBJ2-3	-	TGTGCCAGCAGATATAGCACAGATACGCAGTATTTT	CASRYSTDTQYF
few	19	TRBV9	TRBJ2-3	-	TGTGCCAGCAGCGTCCGACTAGTTGGAAGAGGGACGGTCACAGATACGCAGTATTTT	CASSVRLVGRGTVTDTQYF
-	12	TRBV18	TRBJ2-5	-	TGTGCCAGCTCACCATTTCGAGAGACCCAGTACTTC	CASSPFRETQYF
-	12	TRBV29-1	TRBJ1-2	TRBD1	TGCAGCGTTGATTCCGGACAGGGGGGCTACACCTTC	CSVDSGQGGYTF
-	14	TRBV5-4	TRBJ1-1	-	TGTGCCAGCAGCTTGAAAGGGGGACGTACTGAAGCTTTCTTT	CASSLKGGRTEAFF
-	16	TRBV19	TRBJ2-2	TRBD1	TGTGCCAGTAGTGGGACAGTATTTAGTAACACCGGGGAGCTGTTTTTT	CASSGTVFSNTGELFF
once	16	TRBV19	TRBJ2-1	-	TGTGCCAGTAGTCCCTCCGGGACTGGTTTTTACAATGAGCAGTTCTTC	CASSPSGTGFYNEQFF
-	13	TRBV10-3	TRBJ1-6	-	TGTGCCATCAGTGACAGGGGCGGCTCACCCCTCCACTTT	CAISDRGGSPLHF
-	13	TRBV2	TRBJ2-3	-	TGTGCCAACGTCCTCCTAGCCACAGATACGCAGTATTTT	CANVLLATDTQYF
once	13	TRBV12-3/TRBV12-4	TRBJ2-7	TRBD2	TGTGCCAGCAGTTTGGGAGGGGAGAACGAGCAGTACTTC	CASSLGGENEQYF
-	17	TRBV5-1	TRBJ2-2	TRBD2	TGCGCCAGCAGCTTGACTAGCGGGAGAGGAAACGCCGGGGAGCTGTTTTTT	CASSLTSGRGNAGELFF
-	13	TRBV2	TRBJ1-4	-	TGTGCCAGCAGTTATGGGGAGGCGGAAAAACTGTTTTTT	CASSYGEAEKLFF
-	16	TRBV27	TRBJ2-7	-	TGTGCCAGCAGCCTAGAGGGACTCACATCATACTACGAGCAGTACTTC	CASSLEGLTSYYEQYF
-	13	TRBV5-1	TRBJ2-2	-	TGCGCCAGCATGTCAACGAACACCGGGGAGCTGTTTTTT	CASMSTNTGELFF
-	14	TRBV30	TRBJ2-2	-	TGTGCCTGGACCCGACTAGCGAACACCGGGGAGCTGTTTTTT	CAWTRLANTGELFF
-	20	TRBV28	TRBJ2-6	-	TGTGCCAGCAGTTATGGGTCCTTAGGTGGAGCCGGCTCTGGGGCCAACGTCCTGACTTTC	CASSYGSLGGAGSGANVLTF
-	16	TRBV4-2	TRBJ2-3	TRBD2	TGTGCCAGCAGCGTGACTAGCGGGAGCCGCACAGATACGCAGTATTTT	CASSVTSGSRTDTQYF
-	15	TRBV6-6	TRBJ2-1	TRBD1	TGTGCCAGCAGTTACTCCGGGACAGGGGCCACAAAGCAGTTCTTC	CASSYSGTGATKQFF
-	15	TRBV27	TRBJ2-1	-	TGTGCCAGCAGTTTTTTGCTGCGGCAGGACTATGAGCAGTTCTTC	CASSFLLRQDYEQFF
-	14	TRBV27	TRBJ2-1	-	TGTGCCAGCCTCGATTTAGCGAGGAGGAATGAGCAGTTCTTC	CASLDLARRNEQFF
-	13	TRBV15	TRBJ2-5	TRBD1	TGTGCCACCAGCAGGGACAGGGCGGAGACCCAGTACTTC	CATSRDRAETQYF
once	14	TRBV10-3	TRBJ2-7	-	TGTGCCATCAGTCCAGCAGGGAATTCCTACGAGCAGTACTTC	CAISPAGNSYEQYF
-	16	TRBV7-8	TRBJ2-7	TRBD2	TGTGCCAGCAGCTTAGCTGGGACTAGCGGCACCTACGAGCAGTACTTC	CASSLAGTSGTYEQYF
-	15	TRBV7-3	TRBJ2-2	-	TGTGCCAGCAGTCAGAGTAGCGCGAACACCGGGGAGCTGTTTTTT	CASSQSSANTGELFF
-	14	TRBV2	TRBJ2-7	-	TGTGCCAGCCAGCAGGCAGGGTATATCTACGAGCAGTACTTC	CASQQAGYIYEQYF
-	16	TRBV4-1	TRBJ1-5	TRBD1	TGCGCCAGCAGCCAAGTTTGGGGACAGGTCAATCAGCCCCAGCATTTT	CASSQVWGQVNQPQHF
-	16	TRBV19	TRBJ2-1	TRBD2	TGTGCCAGTAGTCCCGAGGTAGCGGGAGGAAGGAATGAGCAGTTCTTC	CASSPEVAGGRNEQFF